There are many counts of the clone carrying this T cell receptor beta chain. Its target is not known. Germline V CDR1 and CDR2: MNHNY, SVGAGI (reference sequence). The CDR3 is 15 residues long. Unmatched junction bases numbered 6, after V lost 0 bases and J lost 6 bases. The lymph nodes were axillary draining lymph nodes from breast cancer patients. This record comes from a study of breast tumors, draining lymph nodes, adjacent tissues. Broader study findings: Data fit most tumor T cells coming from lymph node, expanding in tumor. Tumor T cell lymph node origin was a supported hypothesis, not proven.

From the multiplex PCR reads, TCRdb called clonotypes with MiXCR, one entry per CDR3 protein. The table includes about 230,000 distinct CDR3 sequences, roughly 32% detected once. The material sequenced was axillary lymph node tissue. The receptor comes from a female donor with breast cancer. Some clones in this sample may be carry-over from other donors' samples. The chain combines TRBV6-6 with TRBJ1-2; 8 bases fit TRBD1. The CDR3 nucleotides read TGTGCCAGCAGTTACTCTTTAAGGACAGGGAATGGCTACACCTTC. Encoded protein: CASSYSLRTGNGYTF.